Listed below are T cell receptor beta chains from one sample, sequenced in a study of blood T cells in healthy people across ages. A single record per CDR3 protein comes from TCRdb applying MiXCR to the 5' RACE reads. The table has hundreds of thousands of distinct CDR3 sequences, roughly 26% seen once; the top ten hold 15% to 20%. The source material was blood. The source of these receptors is an elderly woman in good health. Both conserved end residues are part of each CDR3. The order of the fields is CDR3 DNA, CDR3 protein, CDR3 length, J gene, D gene, clone size, V gene. The D gene is left open where the match is weak. Clone size, where shown, is once, few, many, or a class for clones that have expanded.

TGTGCCATCAGCCAGGGGGGAACTGAAGCTTTCTTT	CAISQGGTEAFF	12	TRBJ1-1	TRBD1	many	TRBV10-3
TGTGCCACCAGCAGACAGGGTGGCTACACCTTC	CATSRQGGYTF	11	TRBJ1-2	.	.	TRBV15
TGTGCCAGCTTCGCCGATACGGTAGTGGAGACCCAGTACTTC	CASFADTVVETQYF	14	TRBJ2-5	.	many	TRBV2
TGCAGCGTTGAAGATCGGCGACAGGGGCCGACAGATACGCAGTATTTT	CSVEDRRQGPTDTQYF	16	TRBJ2-3	TRBD1	many	TRBV29-1
TGTGCCAGCAGCCAATTCGTAGGACAGGGGGCTTCGTCCGGGGAGCTGTTTTTT	CASSQFVGQGASSGELFF	18	TRBJ2-2	TRBD1	.	TRBV14
TGTGCCAGCAGCACACAGGCTCTCAATCAGCCCCAGCATTTT	CASSTQALNQPQHF	14	TRBJ1-5	.	.	TRBV7-9
TGTGCCAGTAGTATTAGAGGATCAGAACTAGGGACCGGGGAGCTGTTTTTT	CASSIRGSELGTGELFF	17	TRBJ2-2	.	.	TRBV19
TGTGCCAGCAGACCCCTGGGGGGGGTGAACACTGAAGCTTTCTTT	CASRPLGGVNTEAFF	15	TRBJ1-1	.	few	TRBV6-2/TRBV6-3
TGTGCCAGCAGCCGGGACACCGGCACCGGGGAGCTGTTTTTT	CASSRDTGTGELFF	14	TRBJ2-2	.	few	TRBV7-9
TGTGCCACCAGCAGATTAGCGGTCCAAGAGACCCAGTACTTC	CATSRLAVQETQYF	14	TRBJ2-5	.	many	TRBV15
TGTGCCAGCAGCTTTACTAGCGGGGAATACAATGAGCAGTACTTC	CASSFTSGEYNEQYF	15	TRBJ2-5	TRBD2	few	TRBV5-6